This T cell receptor beta chain was sequenced during a study of blood T cell repertoires in COVID-19. Overall study context: Researchers got acute and convalescent COVID-19 samples from the United States, Italy and Spain.

The study drew participants aged roughly 18 to 95 years from approximately 23 US areas. Cohorts were determined from participant-reported clinical history. Authors' data handling: Estimated nucleated cell counts came from reference gene primer amplification. Libraries were prepared by immunoSEQ multiplex PCR; TCRdb keeps only in-frame clonotypes and omits some of them. The DNA was the basis for D and trimming; V, J and clone size are from that table. The sample records roughly 180,000 clones, around four fifths being singletons. The V and J ends lost 2 bases and 3 bases respectively, with 9 bases between them. Germline V gives CDR1 SGHKS, CDR2 YYEKEE (reference sequence). The CDR3 is 13 residues long.

The sequence came from a woman aged 55-70 years who had recovered from COVID-19. The V call is TRBV5-5, the J call TRBJ2-7; D uncertain. The specimen was PBMCs or T cells enriched from blood (not recorded which). The DNA for the CDR3 is TGTGCCAGCAGCTTCAAGCGATACTACGAGCAGTACTTC. Translating it yields CASSFKRYYEQYF.